These 25 T cell receptor beta chains share one sample of origin, sequenced in a study of blood T cell repertoires in COVID-19. The table came from immunoSEQ multiplex PCR; TCRdb's copy has only in-frame clones and leaves some out. The sample includes about 81,000 clones, about 89% of them seen just once. The specimen sequenced was peripheral blood. The receptors here all came from a man in his 70s with active or convalescent COVID-19.

This clone was seen only a few times. The V call is TRBV2, the J call TRBJ1-1; 10 bases agree with TRBD1. Losses at the gene ends were 6 bases for V and 5 bases for J; bases not matched to a gene: 9. The CDR3 consists of 15 residues. Looked up from germline, CDR1 is SNHLY and CDR2 is FYNNEI. The chain's CDR3 is CASRLTGTGETEAFF. The CDR3 coding sequence is TGTGCCAGCAGACTAACCGGGACAGGGGAGACTGAAGCTTTCTTT.

The V call is TRBV6-6, the J call TRBJ2-7; 8 nucleotides line up with TRBD1. CDR3 length: 15 residues. Germline lookup yields CDR1 MNHNY and CDR2 SVGAGI (reference sequence). Trimming removed 2 bases from V and 2 bases from J; junction bases left unmatched: 5. The CDR3 loop is CASSYQGQGPYEQYF. Written as DNA, the CDR3 is TGTGCCAGCAGTTACCAAGGACAGGGTCCCTACGAGCAGTACTTC.

The genes are TRBV5-4 and TRBJ1-5, with D unclear. Germline V gene sequence: CDR1 SGHNT, CDR2 YYREEE (reference sequence). With 0 bases removed from V and 4 bases from J, the gap between germline ends came to 14 bases. The CDR3 is 16 amino acids. The CDR3 nucleotides read TGTGCCAGCAGCTTGGGTGGGGAGGGTGGAAATCAGCCCCAGCATTTT. Translation: CASSLGGEGGNQPQHF. The variable domain in full, with the rest retrieved from reference TRBV5-4 and TRBJ1-5, is ETGVTQSPTHLIKTRGQQVTLRCSSQSGHNTVSWYQQALGQGPQFIFQYYREEENGRGNFPPRFSGLQFPNYSSELNVNALELDDSALYLCASSLGGEGGNQPQHFGDGTRLSIL.

This clone was observed a handful of times. The gene calls are TRBV6-5 and TRBJ1-6; a possible D gene is TRBD1 (6 bases). Germline V gene lookup returns CDR1 MNHEY and CDR2 SVGAGI. V lost 2 bases and J 8 bases, leaving 16 bases between the germline ends. The CDR3 is 16 residues long. The CDR3, as DNA: TGTGCCAGCAGTTACGGTGGGGGGGCTGCTGATTCACCCCTCCACTTT. This codes for CASSYGGGAADSPLHF.

The chain employs TRBV5-4 and TRBJ2-5; D possibly corresponds to TRBD1 (8 bases). Germline assignment: CDR1 SGHNT and CDR2 YYREEE (reference sequence). The CDR3 sequence is 14 residues long. Between the trimmed V and J ends, which lost 3 bases and 2 bases, there was a span of 11 bases. CDR3 nucleotide sequence: TGTGCCAGCAGCTACAGGGGGGGACAAGAGACCCAGTACTTC. Protein sequence: CASSYRGGQETQYF.

The chain carries TRBV2 and TRBJ1-1; 10 nucleotides line up with TRBD1. The junction had 4 bases not matched to a gene; V was cut back by 8 bases and J by 1 base. The germline CDR1 and CDR2 sequences are SNHLY and FYNNEI. CDR3 length: 14 residues. The CDR3 bases are TGTGCCAGCGGAGGGACAGGGGCGAACACTGAAGCTTTCTTT. This sequence encodes CASGGTGANTEAFF. Combining the CDR3 with reference TRBV2 and TRBJ1-1 gives the whole variable domain EPEVTQTPSHQVTQMGQEVILRCVPISNHLYFYWYRQILGQKVEFLVSFYNNEISEKSEIFDDQFSVERPDGSNFTLKIRSTKLEDSAMYFCASGGTGANTEAFFGQGTRLTVV.

The CDR3 region is CASSLVSGTEAFF. The CDR3 nucleotides are TGTGCCAGCAGCTTGGTGTCGGGAACTGAAGCTTTCTTT. The V gene is TRBV5-6, the J gene TRBJ1-1; no clear D gene. Germline-derived CDR1 and CDR2 are SGHDT and YYEEEE. V lost 0 bases to trimming and J lost 5 bases, with 8 bases between them. This CDR3 is built from 13 residues. The full variable domain, its missing parts supplied by reference TRBV5-6 and TRBJ1-1, is DAGVTQSPTHLIKTRGQQVTLRCSPKSGHDTVSWYQQALGQGPQFIFQYYEEEERQRGNFPDRFSGHQFPNYSSELNVNALLLGDSALYLCASSLVSGTEAFFGQGTRLTVV.

The chain links TRBV5-1 to TRBJ2-7; TRBD1 agrees at 8 bases. This CDR3 contains 14 residues. Trimming cost V 0 bases and J 5 bases; bases outside gene matches: 4. Germline-derived CDR1 and CDR2 are SGHRS and YFSETQ. CDR3 coding DNA: TGCGCCAGCAGCTTGGGGACAGGGCCCAACGAGCAGTACTTC. This encodes CASSLGTGPNEQYF.

Written as DNA, the CDR3 is TGTGCCAGCAGCCAAGCGGACAGATACACTGAAGCTTTCTTT. Protein sequence: CASSQADRYTEAFF. The genes are TRBV3-1 (or the pseudogene TRBV3-2) and TRBJ1-1; possibly TRBD1 for D (6 bases). This CDR3 comprises 14 residues. Germline V gene lookup returns CDR1 LGHDT and CDR2 YNNKEL (reference sequence). V lost 1 base and J lost 3, with 9 bases in between.

This chain uses TRBV2 with TRBJ2-1; D ambiguous. Germline CDR1 reads SNHLY; CDR2 reads FYNNEI. CDR3 length: 12 residues. The V gene lost 4 bases and the J gene lost 4 bases, with 5 bases spanning the gap. CDR3 sequence reads: CASSGSYNEQFF. The CDR3 DNA is TGTGCCAGCAGTGGGAGTTACAATGAGCAGTTCTTC.

This chain's CDR3 is CASSLRGAKSETQYF. The CDR3 DNA sequence: TGTGCCAGCAGCCTGCGGGGGGCCAAGTCGGAGACCCAGTACTTC. The chain uses TRBV9 and TRBJ2-5, with 8 bases that match TRBD2. Trimming at V came to 4 bases and at J to 5 bases, leaving 10 bases not matched to a gene. The CDR3 consists of 15 residues. The germline gives CDR1 SGDLS, CDR2 YYNGEE.

The chain uses TRBV28 and TRBJ1-2; 10 bases match TRBD1. Trimming cost V 6 bases and J 7 bases; bases outside gene matches: 5. The germline V gene encodes CDR1 MDHEN and CDR2 SYDVKM. The CDR3 is made up of 13 amino acids. CDR3 DNA: TGTGCCAGCAGCCGAGGACAGGGGGGTGGCTACACCTTC. Its translation: CASSRGQGGGYTF.

This clone appeared once. This chain connects TRBV10-3 to TRBJ2-7; 8 positions match TRBD1. The CDR3 has 14 residues. J gave up 2 bases and V 10 bases, and 10 bases lay outside the gene matches. The germline V gene encodes CDR1 ENHRY and CDR2 SYGVKD. CDR3 protein: CATKTGAATYEQYF. In nucleotides, the CDR3 is TGTGCCACGAAGACAGGGGCCGCAACCTACGAGCAGTACTTC.

The V and J genes are TRBV5-1 and TRBJ1-4; tentative D call: TRBD1 (5 bases). Germline CDR1 is SGHRS and CDR2 is YFSETQ. This CDR3 spans 13 amino acids. Trimming cost V 3 bases and J 5 bases, with 8 bases left between them. CDR3 nucleotides: TGCGCCAGCAGCTCTCAGGGAAATGAAAAACTGTTTTTT. Its translation is CASSSQGNEKLFF.

The CDR3 loop reads CASSLGWGVGQPQHF. As DNA, the CDR3 is TGTGCCAGCAGCTTAGGTTGGGGGGTCGGGCAGCCCCAGCATTTT. This sequence joins TRBV7-8 and TRBJ1-5; TRBD1 might be the D (5 bases). Germline V lookup: CDR1 SGHVS, CDR2 FQNEAQ. Trimming stripped 1 base from V and 7 bases from J, with 14 bases between. The CDR3 totals 15 residues.

V and J are TRBV9 and TRBJ2-5; possible D gene TRBD2, 5 bases. The CDR3 extends over 13 amino acids. Trimming cost V 2 bases and J 9 bases, with 14 bases left between them. CDR1 and CDR2 (germline): SGDLS, YYNGEE. The CDR3 DNA is TGTGCCAGCAGCGTCGCGGACTTTGGGGCCCAGTACTTC. This codes for CASSVADFGAQYF. The full variable domain, in which reference TRBV9 and TRBJ2-5 provide the parts outside the CDR3, is DSGVTQTPKHLITATGQRVTLRCSPRSGDLSVYWYQQSLDQGLQFLIQYYNGEERAKGNILERFSAQQFPDLHSELNLSSLELGDSALYFCASSVADFGAQYFGPGTRLLVL.

The chain is built from TRBV10-3 and TRBJ1-5; TRBD1 aligns across 8 bases. The germline gives CDR1 ENHRY, CDR2 SYGVKD. The V gene end was trimmed by 8 bases and the J gene end by 4 bases; junction bases not matched to a gene: 7. The length of the CDR3 is 14 residues. The CDR3 loop is CAIRATGANQPQHF. CDR3 nucleotides: TGTGCCATCCGAGCGACAGGGGCGAATCAGCCCCAGCATTTT.

The gene calls are TRBV7-3 and TRBJ2-1; tentatively, D is TRBD2 (6 bases). V lost 2 bases to trimming and J lost 6 bases, with 8 bases between them. Germline CDR1 and CDR2: SGHTA and FQGTGA. CDR3 size: 13 residues. The CDR3 spells CASSLGTFNEQFF. The CDR3 coding sequence is TGTGCCAGCAGCTTAGGGACTTTCAATGAGCAGTTCTTC.

This clone was observed a single time. This chain joins TRBV5-4 and TRBJ2-7; TRBD1 aligns across 7 bases. The J segment lost 0 bases and the V segment lost 4 bases, leaving 7 bases of the junction unmatched. This CDR3 has 15 amino acids. Germline V lookup: CDR1 SGHNT, CDR2 YYREEE (reference sequence). CDR3 residues: CASSPDRVFSYEQYF. Written as DNA, the CDR3 is TGTGCCAGCAGCCCAGACAGGGTCTTCTCCTACGAGCAGTACTTC.

J is TRBJ1-1 and V is TRBV7-9; D remains unclear. The CDR3 loop spans 15 amino acids. The V end lost 3 bases, the J end lost 5 bases, and 16 bases lay between the germline ends. Per germline, CDR1 SEHNR and CDR2 FQNEAQ (reference sequence). Here the CDR3 reads CASSFSGVIGTEAFF. The CDR3 nucleotides read TGTGCCAGCAGCTTTAGCGGGGTTATCGGGACTGAAGCTTTCTTT. The full variable domain, rest sourced from reference TRBV7-9 and TRBJ1-1, is DTGVSQNPRHKITKRGQNVTFRCDPISEHNRLYWYRQTLGQGPEFLTYFQNEAQLEKSRLLSDRFSAERPKGSFSTLEIQRTEQGDSAMYLCASSFSGVIGTEAFFGQGTRLTVV.

The rearrangement links TRBV19 to TRBJ1-5; 9 bases match TRBD1. Germline V lookup: CDR1 LNHDA, CDR2 SQIVND (reference sequence). The V and J ends lost 3 bases and 6 bases, in that order; junction bases with no gene match: 6. This CDR3 spans 15 amino acids. In DNA, the CDR3 is TGTGCCAGTAGTATCGGGGACAGGGATATTCAGCCCCAGCATTTT. It encodes CASSIGDRDIQPQHF.

The chain links TRBV4-1 to TRBJ1-1; no clear D. The CDR3 covers 14 residues. Germline CDR1 and CDR2: MGHRA and YSYEKL. With 1 base removed from V and 10 bases from J, the gap between germline ends came to 16 bases. The CDR3, as DNA: TGCGCCAGCAGCCAAGCCAGGCAATCTTTTGGAGCTTTCTTT. Its translation: CASSQARQSFGAFF.

The chain couples TRBV5-1 to TRBJ2-3; perhaps TRBD2 as D (5 bases). Germline CDR1 and CDR2: SGHRS and YFSETQ. The length of the CDR3 is 15 residues. Trimming cost V 4 bases and J 2 bases, with 14 bases left between them. CDR3 protein: CASSKLLAVTDTQYF. CDR3 DNA sequence: TGCGCCAGCAGCAAACTCCTAGCCGTCACAGATACGCAGTATTTT.

This rearrangement joins TRBV28 to TRBJ2-7; D gene ambiguous. CDR1 and CDR2 from the germline V gene are MDHEN and SYDVKM. The CDR3 totals 12 residues. Trimming took 4 bases from V and 7 from J, leaving 11 bases between them. In DNA, the CDR3 is TGTGCCAGCAGTTGGAGCCTCCGAGAGCAGTACTTC. Translated: CASSWSLREQYF.

The chain links TRBV7-6 to TRBJ2-7; 10 bases fit TRBD2. Unmatched junction bases numbered 11, after V lost 2 bases and J lost 4 bases. This CDR3 region has 17 residues. The germline V gene encodes CDR1 SGHVS and CDR2 FNYEAQ. This CDR3 is CASSLLGGLAGEYEQYF. The CDR3 DNA follows: TGTGCCAGCAGCTTACTCGGGGGGCTAGCGGGGGAGTACGAGCAGTACTTC.